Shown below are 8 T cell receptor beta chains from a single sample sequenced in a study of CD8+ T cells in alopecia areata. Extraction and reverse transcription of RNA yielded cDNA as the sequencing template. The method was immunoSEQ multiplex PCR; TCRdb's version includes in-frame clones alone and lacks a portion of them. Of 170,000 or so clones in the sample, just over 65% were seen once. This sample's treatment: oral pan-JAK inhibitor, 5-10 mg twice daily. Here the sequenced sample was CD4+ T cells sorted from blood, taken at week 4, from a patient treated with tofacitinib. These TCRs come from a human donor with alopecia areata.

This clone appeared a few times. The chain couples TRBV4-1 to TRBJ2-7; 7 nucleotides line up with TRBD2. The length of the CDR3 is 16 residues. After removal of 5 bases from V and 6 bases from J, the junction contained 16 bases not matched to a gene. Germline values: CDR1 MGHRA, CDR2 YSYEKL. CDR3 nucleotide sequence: TGCGCCAGCAGCAACCCAACACGGGGGGTAGGCTCCGAGCAGTACTTC. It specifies CASSNPTRGVGSEQYF.

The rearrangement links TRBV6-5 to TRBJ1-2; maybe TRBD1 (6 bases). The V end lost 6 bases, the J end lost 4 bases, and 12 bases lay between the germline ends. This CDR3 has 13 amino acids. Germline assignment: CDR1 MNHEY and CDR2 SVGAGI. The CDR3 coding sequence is TGTGCCAGCAGGCCAGGGACATTCTATGGCTACACCTTC. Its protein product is CASRPGTFYGYTF.

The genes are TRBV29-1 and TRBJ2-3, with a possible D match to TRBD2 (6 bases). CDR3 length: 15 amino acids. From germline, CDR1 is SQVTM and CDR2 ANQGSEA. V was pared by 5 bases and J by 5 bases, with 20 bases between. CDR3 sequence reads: CSVLPTSWKGDTQYF. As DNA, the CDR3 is TGCAGCGTTCTCCCCACTAGCTGGAAGGGAGATACGCAGTATTTT.

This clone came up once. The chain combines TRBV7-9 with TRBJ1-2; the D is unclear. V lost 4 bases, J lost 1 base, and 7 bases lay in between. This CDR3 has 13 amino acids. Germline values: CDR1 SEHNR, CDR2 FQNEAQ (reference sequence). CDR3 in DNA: TGTGCCAGCAGCTCCGAGAGTAACTATGGCTACACCTTC. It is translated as CASSSESNYGYTF.

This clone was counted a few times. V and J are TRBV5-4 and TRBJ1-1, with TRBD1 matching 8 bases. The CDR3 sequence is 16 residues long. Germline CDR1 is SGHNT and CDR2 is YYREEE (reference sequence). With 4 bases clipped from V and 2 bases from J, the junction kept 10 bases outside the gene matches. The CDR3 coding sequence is TGTGCCAGCAGCCTTGGGGGGACAGGATTAAACACTGAAGCTTTCTTT. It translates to CASSLGGTGLNTEAFF.

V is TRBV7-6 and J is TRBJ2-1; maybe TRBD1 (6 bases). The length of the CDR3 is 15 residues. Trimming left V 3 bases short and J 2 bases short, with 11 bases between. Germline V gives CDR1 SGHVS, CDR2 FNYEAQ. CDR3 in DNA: TGTGCCAGCAGCTTTGGGGGCGTTACCTACAATGAGCAGTTCTTC. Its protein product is CASSFGGVTYNEQFF.

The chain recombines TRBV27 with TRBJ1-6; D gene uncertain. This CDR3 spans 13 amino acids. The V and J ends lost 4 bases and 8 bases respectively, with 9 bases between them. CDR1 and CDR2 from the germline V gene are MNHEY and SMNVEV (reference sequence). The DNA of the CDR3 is TGTGCCAGCAGTTGGGCGGTTGATTCACCCCTCCACTTT. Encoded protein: CASSWAVDSPLHF.

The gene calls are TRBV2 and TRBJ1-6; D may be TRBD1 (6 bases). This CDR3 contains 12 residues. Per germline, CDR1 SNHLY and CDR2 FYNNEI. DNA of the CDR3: TGTGCTCGAAGGGGGGCAAGTTCACCCCTCCACTTT. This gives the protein CARRGASSPLHF.